The TCR beta chain under discussion was sequenced for a study of blood T cell repertoires in COVID-19. Study-wide background: The samples span acute and convalescent COVID-19 from the United States, Italy and Spain. PBMCs, B-cell-depleted T cells, or T cells were the source of the cDNA or gDNA that made up the material.

In the study's own analysis: Amplification of reference gene primers was used by the study to estimate nucleated cell counts. Clones were read by immunoSEQ multiplex PCR, and TCRdb kept only the in-frame ones, dropping some. That table gives V, J and clone size, and the DNA gave D and trimming. The data show some 31,000 clones, roughly 88% seen once. The sequencing input was peripheral blood. The TCR originated in an older man with active or convalescent COVID-19.

The CDR3 DNA reads TGTGCCAGCAGGCGGACAGGGATAACGGGCCAGCCCCAGCATTTT. It specifies CASRRTGITGQPQHF. The chain employs TRBV6-5 and TRBJ1-5, with 8 bases fitting TRBD1. V was clipped by 6 bases and J by 7 bases; unmatched bases: 11. The CDR3 spans 15 residues. Per the germline V gene, CDR1 is MNHEY and CDR2 is SVGAGI.